This T cell receptor beta chain was sequenced in a study of T-cell memory formation after mild COVID-19. Each CDR3 protein gets one entry after TCRdb re-called the 5' RACE reads with MiXCR. Among about 400,000 distinct CDR3 sequences, roughly 15% were seen once, and the ten largest hold about 22%. Losses at the gene ends were 5 bases for V and 3 bases for J; bases not matched to a gene: 10. Per germline, CDR1 SGHTA and CDR2 FQGNSA. The CDR3 is 16 residues long. The chain recombines TRBV7-2 with TRBJ1-5, with 7 bases that match TRBD1. The receptor's source is a man younger than 35 who had mild COVID-19 (a few samples of this study predate the infection). Cell type and time point are not known. Material: PBMCs or a T cell subset sorted from them (not recorded which). The CDR3 DNA reads TGTGCCAGCAGCCCCCGCTCGACAGGGTACAATCAGCCCCAGCATTTT. Translated, it gives CASSPRSTGYNQPQHF.